The clone carrying this T cell receptor (beta chain) was detected many times. Treatment given: 15 to 20 received Ad26.COV2.S at low or high dose, single or two shots; a few received placebo; per-sample allocation not given. Samples analyzed were those drawn on day 63 after the first vaccine or placebo injection. These data come from a study of Ad26.COV2.S vaccination and SARS-CoV-2 variants. The CDR3 loop spans 13 amino acids. The germline V and J ends were trimmed by 1 base and 4 bases, with 7 bases remaining between them. Germline CDR1 reads SEHNR; CDR2 reads FQNEAQ (reference sequence). TCRdb's copy holds only in-frame clones and misses some; the assay was immunoSEQ multiplex PCR. The sample has 380,000 or so clones; around 82% are singletons.

This clonotype was obtained from a person aged 18-65 years who received the Ad26.COV2.S COVID-19 vaccine or a placebo. This chain connects TRBV7-9 to TRBJ1-2; D gene unclear. Sequences were derived from peripheral blood, sampled in a trial of Ad26.COV2.S vaccine versus placebo. This CDR3 reads CASSLVGFYGYTF. The CDR3 nucleotides read TGTGCCAGCAGCTTAGTGGGCTTCTATGGCTACACCTTC.